This T cell receptor beta chain was sequenced during a study of molecular identifiers for immune sequencing clone quantification. Study-wide results and caveats: In a background of 950,000 to 1,000,000 naive cells, spiked Jurkat TCR RNA from one cell was reportedly detectable.

About this clonotype itself: What it binds is not known.

Previously reported methods and listed TCR primers produced the bulk TCR libraries. TCRdb reprocessed the PCR reads via MiXCR and lists one record per CDR3 protein. The sample records 97,000 or so distinct CDR3 sequences, about a third being singletons. RNA fractions of 10%, 30% or 50% and about 19,000 to 1,100,000 sorted cells were the source of naive CD8 libraries. CDR1 is MNHEY, CDR2 SVGEGT, per germline. The V gene lost 5 bases and the J gene lost 3 bases, with 8 bases spanning the gap. The CDR3 has 13 residues. Sequencing used naive CD8+ T cells from blood, with Jurkat cell RNA spiked in. Indicated subset: FACS-sorted CD8+CD4-CCR7+CD45RA+ naive T cells. The gene calls are TRBV6-2 or TRBV6-3 and TRBJ1-5, with D unresolved. This clonotype originated in a human donor in good health. Some libraries in this study had Jurkat cell RNA spiked in. Here the CDR3 DNA reads TGTGCCAGCAGTAACAGTACCAATCAGCCCCAGCATTTT. Translation: CASSNSTNQPQHF.